This T cell receptor (beta chain) is drawn from a study of PD-L1 blockade in urothelial cancer. In the study overall: Previous chemotherapy exposure amounted to 0 to 3 regimens for patients.

Time point defined: peripheral blood 6 weeks after treatment start. This clone was seen once. TCRdb keeps only in-frame clones here, not all; method: immunoSEQ multiplex PCR. Counted here are 40,000 to 55,000 clones, around 89% occurring once; the ten biggest clones make up roughly 2.5%. The CDR3 runs to 16 residues. V trimming: 1 base; J trimming: 1 base; junction bases outside the gene matches: 2. CDR1 is LGHNA, CDR2 YNFKEQ, per germline. The source of this sequence is a man aged 55-75 years with urothelial cancer. This chain links TRBV4-2 with TRBJ2-3; 10 nucleotides match TRBD2. The material sequenced was PBMCs, taken around atezolizumab (anti-PD-L1) treatment. CDR3: CASSQGGTSGTDTQYF. In DNA, the CDR3 is TGTGCCAGCAGCCAAGGTGGGACTAGCGGCACAGATACGCAGTATTTT.